The rows below give T cell receptor beta chains drawn from one sample of a study of patients and donors after allogeneic stem cell transplantation. TCRdb processed the RT-PCR reads anew with MiXCR; each CDR3 protein has one entry. The table shows some 150,000 distinct CDR3 sequences, with roughly two fifths occurring only once. Sequencing input: blood, either unsorted or a sorted T cell fraction (not recorded which). The receptors were gathered from a human donor who was either an allogeneic HSCT recipient or a stem cell or donor lymphocyte infusion donor (not recorded which). It is not recorded whose cells these are; they may come from a transplant donor. CDR3s include the opening cysteine and the closing phenylalanine or tryptophan. D genes are given only for firm matches. A row's size may be missing; if present it is once, few, many or a size class.

D: .
size: .
V: TRBV20-1
J: TRBJ2-7
DNA: TGCAGTGCTAGAGACGTTGGGGGCACCTACGAGCAGTACTTC
CDR3: CSARDVGGTYEQYF

D: .
size: .
V: TRBV21-1
J: TRBJ1-1
DNA: TGTGCCAGCACCCTAAGGGGACAGCTACACCTTTCAAACACTGAAGCTTTCTTT
CDR3: CASTLRGQLHLSNTEAFF

D: .
size: .
V: TRBV12-3/TRBV12-4
J: TRBJ2-3
DNA: TGTGCCAGCAGTTTAGCGGGGGCGCGGGGAGATACGCAGTATTTT
CDR3: CASSLAGARGDTQYF

D: .
size: .
V: TRBV7-2
J: TRBJ2-3
DNA: TGTGCCAGCAGCTTGCGGGCGGGACCCACAGATACGCAGTATTTT
CDR3: CASSLRAGPTDTQYF

D: .
size: .
V: TRBV13
J: TRBJ2-1
DNA: TGTGCCAGCAGCTTAGCACTACCTCACAATGAGCAGTTCTTC
CDR3: CASSLALPHNEQFF

D: TRBD2
size: .
V: TRBV5-1
J: TRBJ2-3
DNA: TGCGCCAGCAGCGAACTAGCGGGGGACCCGTATTTT
CDR3: CASSELAGDPYF

D: .
size: .
V: TRBV4-3
J: TRBJ2-1
DNA: TGCGCCAGCAGCCGGGCAGTTAATAACTACAATGAGCAGTTCTTC
CDR3: CASSRAVNNYNEQFF

D: TRBD1
size: .
V: TRBV9
J: TRBJ1-4
DNA: TGTGCCAGCATTAGGACAGGGCCAGAAAAACTGTTTTTT
CDR3: CASIRTGPEKLFF

D: .
size: .
V: TRBV12-3/TRBV12-4
J: TRBJ1-2
DNA: TGTGCCAGCAGCCCACTCACCAGGGGACACGGCTACACCTTC
CDR3: CASSPLTRGHGYTF

D: .
size: few
V: TRBV6-2/TRBV6-3
J: TRBJ1-5
DNA: TGTGCCAGCAGCATAGGGGGAGGCAATCAGCCCCAGCATTTT
CDR3: CASSIGGGNQPQHF

D: .
size: .
V: TRBV20-1
J: TRBJ1-2
DNA: TGCAGTGCTAGTTCCGGACCCTATGGCTACACCTTC
CDR3: CSASSGPYGYTF